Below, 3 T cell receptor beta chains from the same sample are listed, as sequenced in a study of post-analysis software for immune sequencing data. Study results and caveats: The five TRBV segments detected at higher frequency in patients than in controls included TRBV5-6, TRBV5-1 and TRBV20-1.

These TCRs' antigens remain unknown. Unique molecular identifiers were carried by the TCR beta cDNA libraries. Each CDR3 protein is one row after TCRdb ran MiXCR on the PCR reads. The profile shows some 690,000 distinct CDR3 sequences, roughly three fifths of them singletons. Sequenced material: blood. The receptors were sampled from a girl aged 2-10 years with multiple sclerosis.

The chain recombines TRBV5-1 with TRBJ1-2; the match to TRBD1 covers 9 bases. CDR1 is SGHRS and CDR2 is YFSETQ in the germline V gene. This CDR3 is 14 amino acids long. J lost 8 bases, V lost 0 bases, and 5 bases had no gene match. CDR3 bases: TGCGCCAGCAGCTTGGACAGGGGGCGGAACGGCTACACCTTC. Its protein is CASSLDRGRNGYTF.

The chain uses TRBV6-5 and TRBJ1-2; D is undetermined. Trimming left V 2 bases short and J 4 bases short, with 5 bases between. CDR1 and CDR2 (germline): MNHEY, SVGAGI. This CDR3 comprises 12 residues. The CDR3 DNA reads TGTGCCAGCAGTTACCCAGGCTATGGCTACACCTTC. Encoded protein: CASSYPGYGYTF.

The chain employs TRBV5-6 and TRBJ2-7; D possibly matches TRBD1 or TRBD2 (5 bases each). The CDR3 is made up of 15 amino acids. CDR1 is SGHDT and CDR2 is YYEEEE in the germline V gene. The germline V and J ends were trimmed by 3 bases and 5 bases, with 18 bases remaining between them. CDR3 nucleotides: TGTGCCAGCAGCTGGGGGTCCAGCCTATCGGACGAGCAGTACTTC. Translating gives CASSWGSSLSDEQYF.